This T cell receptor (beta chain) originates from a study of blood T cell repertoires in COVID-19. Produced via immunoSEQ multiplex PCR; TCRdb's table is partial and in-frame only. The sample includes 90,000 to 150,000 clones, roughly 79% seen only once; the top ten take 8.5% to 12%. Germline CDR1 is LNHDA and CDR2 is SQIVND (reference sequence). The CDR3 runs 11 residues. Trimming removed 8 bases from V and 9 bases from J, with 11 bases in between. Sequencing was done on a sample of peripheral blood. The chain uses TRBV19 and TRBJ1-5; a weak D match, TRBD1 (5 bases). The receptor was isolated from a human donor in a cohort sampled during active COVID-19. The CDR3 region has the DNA TGTGCCAGTGGGGGGGGAGTGCCCCAGCATTTT. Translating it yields CASGGGVPQHF.